A selection of T cell receptor beta chains follows, all from one sample in a study of blood T cell repertoires in COVID-19. Repertoires were generated with immunoSEQ multiplex PCR, while TCRdb's copy carries only in-frame clones and drops some. This table holds roughly 460,000 clones, around 90% found once. The material sequenced was peripheral blood. Receptors originate from a man aged 18 to 30 with COVID-19, enrolled during active disease. Each CDR3 is given with its conserved first and last residue. Each record gives: V gene, D gene, J gene, clone size, CDR3 DNA, CDR3 protein. The D gene is left open where the match is weak. Not every row has a clone size; where given, it reads once, few, many or a size class.

V: TRBV2
D: -
J: TRBJ1-3
size: -
DNA: TGTGCCAGCTCGTGGGGCTACGGCTCTGGAAACACCATATATTTT
CDR3: CASSWGYGSGNTIYF

V: TRBV9
D: -
J: TRBJ2-1
size: -
DNA: TGTGCCAGCAGCGTGTCGGCTGGGGCCAATGAGCAGTTCTTC
CDR3: CASSVSAGANEQFF

V: TRBV6-5
D: TRBD2
J: TRBJ2-3
size: -
DNA: TGTGCCAGCAGTTACTACCCCCGGACTAGCCGGACTACGCAGTATTTT
CDR3: CASSYYPRTSRTTQYF

V: TRBV6-5
D: TRBD1
J: TRBJ1-1
size: -
DNA: TGTGCCAGCAGTCACGGACAGGGTTCAAGCGCTTTCTTT
CDR3: CASSHGQGSSAFF

V: TRBV10-1
D: -
J: TRBJ1-2
size: once
DNA: TGCGCCAGCAGTGAGAGTGGAGTTAACTATGGCTACACCTTC
CDR3: CASSESGVNYGYTF

V: TRBV6-5
D: TRBD1
J: TRBJ1-2
size: -
DNA: TGTGCCAGCAGTAGATCCGGGACAGGGTCTGGCTACACCTTC
CDR3: CASSRSGTGSGYTF

V: TRBV10-1
D: TRBD1
J: TRBJ1-6
size: -
DNA: TGCGCCAGCAGTGAGAGGACAGGGAATTCACCCCTCCACTTT
CDR3: CASSERTGNSPLHF

V: TRBV7-6
D: TRBD2
J: TRBJ2-7
size: -
DNA: TGTGCCAGCAGCAGAACCGTTTTAACTAGCGGAGGGGTTAGGTACGAGCAGTACTTC
CDR3: CASSRTVLTSGGVRYEQYF

V: TRBV13
D: -
J: TRBJ2-7
size: -
DNA: TGTGCCAGCAGCACACAGGGAACTGTGACTACCTACGAGCAGTACTTC
CDR3: CASSTQGTVTTYEQYF

V: TRBV2
D: -
J: TRBJ1-1
size: -
DNA: TGTGCCAGCAGAGCGGGACTGAACACTGAAGCTTTCTTT
CDR3: CASRAGLNTEAFF

V: TRBV5-1
D: -
J: TRBJ2-3
size: -
DNA: TGCGCCAGCTATACACAACCGAACACAGATACGCAGTATTTT
CDR3: CASYTQPNTDTQYF

V: TRBV5-1
D: TRBD2
J: TRBJ2-7
size: -
DNA: TGCGCCAGCAGCTTGGGGCAGACCGGGACTAGCAGCTACGAGCAGTACTTC
CDR3: CASSLGQTGTSSYEQYF

V: TRBV11-3
D: -
J: TRBJ2-1
size: -
DNA: TGTGCCAGCAGCTTATCGGTAGCTAACAATGAGCAGTTCTTC
CDR3: CASSLSVANNEQFF

V: TRBV9
D: TRBD1
J: TRBJ2-7
size: -
DNA: TGTGCCAGCAGCGTAGCAGGGGGCGGCGAGCAGTACTTC
CDR3: CASSVAGGGEQYF

V: TRBV7-9
D: -
J: TRBJ2-7
size: -
DNA: TGTGCCAGCAGCTCGAGGACAGCTTACGAGCAGTACTTC
CDR3: CASSSRTAYEQYF

V: TRBV14
D: -
J: TRBJ1-6
size: -
DNA: TGTGCCAGCAGCCAAACTGGTAATTCACCCCTCCACTTT
CDR3: CASSQTGNSPLHF

V: TRBV4-1
D: -
J: TRBJ1-2
size: -
DNA: TGCGCCAGCAGCCAAGATCAAACTAACTATGGCTACACCTTC
CDR3: CASSQDQTNYGYTF

V: TRBV9
D: TRBD2
J: TRBJ2-7
size: -
DNA: TGTGCCAGCAGCCAGAGCGGGGCAGTAGACGAGCAGTACTTC
CDR3: CASSQSGAVDEQYF

V: TRBV3-1/TRBV3-2
D: TRBD1
J: TRBJ1-2
size: -
DNA: TGTGCCAGCAGCCTATTTGGGACAGGCAATACCCATGGCTACACCTTC
CDR3: CASSLFGTGNTHGYTF

V: TRBV3-1/TRBV3-2
D: TRBD2
J: TRBJ2-1
size: -
DNA: TGTGCCAGCAGCCATGGGCCCCAGGGAGGGAATGAGCAGTTCTTC
CDR3: CASSHGPQGGNEQFF

V: TRBV5-4
D: -
J: TRBJ1-1
size: once
DNA: TGTGCCAGCAGCTTGCGCGACAAGAACACTGAAGCTTTCTTT
CDR3: CASSLRDKNTEAFF

V: TRBV2
D: TRBD1
J: TRBJ1-2
size: -
DNA: TGTGCCAGCACCTATCGCGGACAGGAAACTAACTATGGCTACACCTTC
CDR3: CASTYRGQETNYGYTF

V: TRBV7-3
D: TRBD2
J: TRBJ2-5
size: -
DNA: TGTGCCAGCGCTAGCGGGAGGAAAGAGACCCAGTACTTC
CDR3: CASASGRKETQYF

V: TRBV6-5
D: -
J: TRBJ1-1
size: once
DNA: TGTGCCAGCAGTTACGAGGCAGTCGCTGAAGCTTTCTTT
CDR3: CASSYEAVAEAFF

V: TRBV11-2
D: TRBD2
J: TRBJ2-4
size: -
DNA: TGTGCCAGCAGCCCCTGGACTAGCGGGAGCGGAGACATTCAGTACTTC
CDR3: CASSPWTSGSGDIQYF

V: TRBV6-1
D: TRBD2
J: TRBJ2-7
size: -
DNA: TGTGCCAGCAGTGATCAAATAGCGGGGGGTCATTACGAGCAGTACTTC
CDR3: CASSDQIAGGHYEQYF

V: TRBV11-3
D: -
J: TRBJ1-2
size: -
DNA: TGTGCCAGCAGCCCCCAGGGTGTGGGGATCTATGGCTACACCTTC
CDR3: CASSPQGVGIYGYTF

V: TRBV5-5
D: TRBD2
J: TRBJ2-2
size: -
DNA: TGTGCCAGCAGCTCTACCCTAGCGGGGGGACGCGGGGAGCTGTTTTTT
CDR3: CASSSTLAGGRGELFF

V: TRBV9
D: -
J: TRBJ2-5
size: -
DNA: TGTGCCAGCAGCGTAGGGGGTGGGACATGGGAGACCCAGTACTTC
CDR3: CASSVGGGTWETQYF

V: TRBV4-1
D: -
J: TRBJ2-3
size: -
DNA: TGCGCCAGCGGGGGGACAGATACGCAGTATTTT
CDR3: CASGGTDTQYF

V: TRBV7-9
D: TRBD1
J: TRBJ1-2
size: -
DNA: TGTGCCAGCAGCTCACAGGGGACCCGCTCCTATGGCTACACCTTC
CDR3: CASSSQGTRSYGYTF

V: TRBV7-6
D: -
J: TRBJ2-7
size: -
DNA: TGTGCCAGCAGCCCCATCCCGACAGCCTCGGGCGAGCAGTACTTC
CDR3: CASSPIPTASGEQYF

V: TRBV6-1
D: -
J: TRBJ1-5
size: -
DNA: TGTGCCAGCAGTGAAGAAGGGAGGGGACCCCCGAAGCATTTT
CDR3: CASSEEGRGPPKHF

V: TRBV29-1
D: -
J: TRBJ2-1
size: -
DNA: TGCAGCGTATTGTTTGGGGCCCACTACAATGAGCAGTTCTTC
CDR3: CSVLFGAHYNEQFF

V: TRBV9
D: -
J: TRBJ2-1
size: -
DNA: TGTGCCAGCAGCGTAGGACTAGGTCCCTACAATGAGCAGTTCTTC
CDR3: CASSVGLGPYNEQFF

V: TRBV15
D: TRBD2
J: TRBJ2-2
size: -
DNA: TGTGCCACCAGCAGGCAACTAGCGGTTCACACCGGGGAGCTGTTTTTT
CDR3: CATSRQLAVHTGELFF

V: TRBV19
D: TRBD2
J: TRBJ2-7
size: -
DNA: TGTGCCAGTAGTACGGGGGGAAGCTCCTACGAGCAGTACTTC
CDR3: CASSTGGSSYEQYF

V: TRBV6-5
D: -
J: TRBJ2-1
size: -
DNA: TGTGCCAGCAGTATTCCGAAGAGCTCCTACAATGAGCAGTTCTTC
CDR3: CASSIPKSSYNEQFF

V: TRBV4-2
D: -
J: TRBJ2-7
size: -
DNA: TGTGCCAGCAGCCCCTCCTCCCGCGGGGCGTCCTACGAGCAGTACTTC
CDR3: CASSPSSRGASYEQYF

V: TRBV5-1
D: TRBD1
J: TRBJ2-2
size: -
DNA: TGCGCCAGCAGCCCATCCGGGACAGGGTACGGCACCGGGGAGCTGTTTTTT
CDR3: CASSPSGTGYGTGELFF

V: TRBV7-8
D: -
J: TRBJ2-3
size: -
DNA: TGTGCCAGCAGCTTTTTGGTCTCGGAGACAGATACGCAGTATTTT
CDR3: CASSFLVSETDTQYF

V: TRBV5-1
D: TRBD2
J: TRBJ2-2
size: -
DNA: TGCGCCAGCAGCCGACTGCCGGGACTAGCGTTAACCGGGGAGCTGTTTTTT
CDR3: CASSRLPGLALTGELFF

V: TRBV6-5
D: -
J: TRBJ1-4
size: few
DNA: TGTGCCAGCAGTTCTCGTAATGAAAAACTGTTTTTT
CDR3: CASSSRNEKLFF

V: TRBV19
D: -
J: TRBJ2-1
size: -
DNA: TGTGCCAGTAGTGCGTATCTAACTAACAATGAGCAGTTCTTC
CDR3: CASSAYLTNNEQFF

V: TRBV2
D: -
J: TRBJ2-1
size: -
DNA: TGTGCCAGCAGCCACCGGGACAGGGTTGGTCAGCGGGAGGGCCAGGACGGCAATGAGCAGTTCTTC
CDR3: CASSHRDRVGQREGQDGNEQFF

V: TRBV24-1
D: TRBD1
J: TRBJ2-3
size: once
DNA: TGTGCCACCAGTGATTTGCCCAGACAGGGGGAGGTTACGCAGTATTTT
CDR3: CATSDLPRQGEVTQYF

V: TRBV7-8
D: TRBD1
J: TRBJ2-2
size: few
DNA: TGTGCCAGCAGCTTACCTCCGGGACAGGGGATAGGCGGGGAGCTGTTTTTT
CDR3: CASSLPPGQGIGGELFF

V: TRBV6-5
D: -
J: TRBJ2-6
size: -
DNA: TGTGCCAGCAGCCCCGCCCGGGCTGGGGCCAACGTCCTGACTTTC
CDR3: CASSPARAGANVLTF

V: TRBV12-3/TRBV12-4
D: -
J: TRBJ1-1
size: -
DNA: TGTGCCAGCAGTCCACAGGGGAACACTGAAGCTTTCTTT
CDR3: CASSPQGNTEAFF

V: TRBV2
D: TRBD1
J: TRBJ1-2
size: -
DNA: TGTGCCAGCAGTGAAACCGGACAGGGGTATGACTATGGCTACACCTTC
CDR3: CASSETGQGYDYGYTF

V: TRBV27
D: TRBD1
J: TRBJ2-5
size: -
DNA: TGTGCCAGCAGTTTTGAGGGACAGGAGTTAGGCACCCAGTACTTC
CDR3: CASSFEGQELGTQYF

V: TRBV7-9
D: -
J: TRBJ2-5
size: -
DNA: TGTGCCAGCGGAGGGTCACGGGAGACCCAGTACTTC
CDR3: CASGGSRETQYF

V: TRBV24-1
D: TRBD1
J: TRBJ2-3
size: -
DNA: TGTGCCACCAGTGATATGACCGGGACAGCAACAGATACGCAGTATTTT
CDR3: CATSDMTGTATDTQYF

V: TRBV2
D: -
J: TRBJ2-7
size: -
DNA: TGTGCCAGCAGGTTAGGGGGGGCGAGTTGGGAGCAGTACTTC
CDR3: CASRLGGASWEQYF

V: TRBV5-1
D: TRBD2
J: TRBJ2-5
size: -
DNA: TGCGCCAGCAGGTCGGGCGGGAGGGAAGAGACCCAGTACTTC
CDR3: CASRSGGREETQYF

V: TRBV29-1
D: TRBD1
J: TRBJ2-7
size: -
DNA: TGCAGCTTCAGGGGACAGGGGTACGAGCAGTACTTC
CDR3: CSFRGQGYEQYF